Listed below are T cell receptor beta chains from one sample, sequenced in a study of shared clonotypes between healthy human individuals. The protocol was immunoSEQ multiplex PCR, while the TCRdb copy is restricted to in-frame clones and leaves out a portion. This sample has some 2,000,000 clones, with more than 90% found just once. What was sequenced was naive CD4+ T cells sorted from blood. These receptors were obtained from a man younger than 35 in good health. Both conserved end residues are part of each CDR3. A D gene is named only where the DNA matches it firmly. The size field is filled for only some rows; it gives once, few, many or a size class.

-,TRBV9,-,TRBJ2-5,CASSVRAGVAVETQYF,TGTGCCAGCAGCGTAAGGGCCGGGGTAGCGGTCGAGACCCAGTACTTC
-,TRBV7-9,-,TRBJ2-7,CASSLGDRPNYEQYF,TGTGCCAGCAGCTTAGGCGACAGGCCCAACTACGAGCAGTACTTC
TRBD1,TRBV7-2,-,TRBJ2-1,CASRTGISSNEQFF,TGTGCCAGCAGGACAGGGATCTCGAGCAATGAGCAGTTCTTC
-,TRBV29-1,-,TRBJ2-7,CSVEALAGARSSYEQYF,TGCAGCGTTGAAGCTTTGGCAGGGGCGCGCAGCTCCTACGAGCAGTACTTC
TRBD1,TRBV30,-,TRBJ1-1,CAWRLPRDRGTEAFF,TGTGCCTGGAGGCTACCCCGGGACAGGGGGACTGAAGCTTTCTTT
-,TRBV7-3,once,TRBJ2-7,CASSLSPHYEQYF,TGTGCCAGCAGCTTATCCCCCCACTACGAGCAGTACTTC
TRBD1,TRBV10-3,-,TRBJ2-7,CAISTGGDIYEQYF,TGTGCCATCAGCACAGGGGGCGACATATACGAGCAGTACTTC
-,TRBV7-2,-,TRBJ2-2,CASSFGANTGELFF,TGTGCCAGCAGCTTCGGAGCGAACACCGGGGAGCTGTTTTTT
-,TRBV2,-,TRBJ2-5,CASSWAPRGQETQYF,TGTGCCAGCAGTTGGGCCCCTCGGGGACAAGAGACCCAGTACTTC
-,TRBV30,-,TRBJ1-2,CAWSPTSYGYTF,TGTGCCTGGAGCCCCACAAGCTATGGCTACACCTTC
-,TRBV7-2,-,TRBJ2-6,CASRKGSSGANVLTF,TGTGCCAGCAGAAAAGGGAGCTCTGGGGCCAACGTCCTGACTTTC
TRBD1,TRBV5-1,-,TRBJ2-5,CASRILGTDQETQYF,TGCGCCAGCAGGATACTGGGGACAGACCAAGAGACCCAGTACTTC
-,TRBV5-1,-,TRBJ2-5,CASSLVGDARETQYF,TGCGCCAGCAGCTTGGTCGGGGACGCCCGAGAGACCCAGTACTTC
TRBD1,TRBV6-1,-,TRBJ2-2,CASRKGQGNTGELFF,TGTGCCAGCAGGAAGGGACAGGGGAACACCGGGGAGCTGTTTTTT
TRBD2,TRBV6-1,-,TRBJ2-7,CASSPRRGAYEQYF,TGTGCCAGCAGCCCTAGGCGGGGGGCGTACGAGCAGTACTTC
-,TRBV7-9,-,TRBJ2-3,CASSLSTNTDTQYF,TGTGCCAGCAGCTTATCTACTAACACAGATACGCAGTATTTT